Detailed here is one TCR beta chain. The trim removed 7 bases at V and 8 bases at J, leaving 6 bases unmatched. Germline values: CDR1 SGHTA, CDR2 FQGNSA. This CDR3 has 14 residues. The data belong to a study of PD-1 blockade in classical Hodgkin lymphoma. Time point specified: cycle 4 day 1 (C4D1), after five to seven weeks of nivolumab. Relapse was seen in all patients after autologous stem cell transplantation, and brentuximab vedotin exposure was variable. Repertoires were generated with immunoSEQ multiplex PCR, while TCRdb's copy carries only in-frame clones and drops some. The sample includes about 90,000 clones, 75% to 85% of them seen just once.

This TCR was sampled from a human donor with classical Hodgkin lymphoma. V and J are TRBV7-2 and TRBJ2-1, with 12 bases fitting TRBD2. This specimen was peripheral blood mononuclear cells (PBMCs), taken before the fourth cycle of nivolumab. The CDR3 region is CASTLAGGSDEQFF. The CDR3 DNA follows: TGTGCCAGCACTCTAGCGGGAGGGAGCGATGAGCAGTTCTTC.